Described below is a single TCR beta chain sequence and its context. The data stem from a study of blood T cell repertoires in COVID-19. Sequencing was performed with immunoSEQ multiplex PCR; in TCRdb, only in-frame clones are kept and a portion is missing. This table holds around 65,000 clones, roughly 77% found once. Germline V gene data show CDR1 as LNHDA and CDR2 as SQIVND (reference sequence). Trimming took 8 bases from V and 5 from J; bases not matched to a gene: 7. There are 13 residues in the CDR3. The chain employs TRBV19 and TRBJ1-1; 8 nucleotides line up with TRBD1. Material: peripheral blood. The receptor was derived from a man aged 80 or over with acute or convalescent COVID-19. The chain's CDR3 is CASLLNRGTEAFF. The CDR3 DNA sequence: TGTGCCAGTCTTCTCAACAGGGGGACTGAAGCTTTCTTT.